The T cell receptor (beta chain) described here comes from a study of blood T cells in healthy people across ages. Trimming took off 6 bases at V and 6 bases at J, with 20 bases between the two ends. Germline lookup yields CDR1 SNHLY and CDR2 FYNNEI. The CDR3 is made up of 15 amino acids. A second PCR, run for about 7 to 12 cycles, used a sample-barcoded 5' primer plus a J-beta primer mix. Using its own MiXCR run on the 5' RACE reads, TCRdb lists one record per CDR3 protein. Of some 1.4 million distinct CDR3 sequences in the sample, 42% were seen once. This clonotype occurred a few times. Its antigen is undetermined. Overall study findings and caveats: Relative to aged donors, long-lived donors carried more naive CD4+ cells and displayed higher diversity.

The sample was blood. This receptor was identified in a woman younger than 30 in good health. The chain has TRBV2 and TRBJ1-1, with D unresolved. This chain's CDR3 is CASSQTDYRISEAFF. The CDR3 bases are TGTGCCAGCAGCCAAACTGACTACCGTATTTCTGAAGCTTTCTTT.